This TCR beta chain originates from a study of early T cells in non-severe SARS-CoV-2 infection. General study results and limits: The VDJdb matching leaned toward anti-spike CD8 responses and overlooked private and CD4 specificities.

The CDR3 is made up of 15 amino acids. Per the germline V gene, CDR1 is SQVTM and CDR2 is ANQGSEA. The V gene lost 7 bases and the J gene lost 2 bases, with 19 bases spanning the gap. The TCR library protocol was used to attach unique molecular identifiers. These identifiers were attached to individual cDNA molecules. TCRdb independently ran MiXCR on the 5' RACE reads; one entry per CDR3 protein. The sample consists of over 80,000 distinct CDR3 sequences, 11% to 15% of them appearing once. This clonotype was detected only a few times. Its antigen remains unidentified. The chain has TRBV29-1 and TRBJ2-3, with D perhaps matching TRBD1 or TRBD2 (5 bases each). The sequence was collected from an adult who was a healthcare worker with PCR-confirmed SARS-CoV-2 infection or an uninfected control (not recorded which). Sequencing was carried out using whole blood. The CDR3 coding sequence is TGCAGCGGTATGATCCGGGACGGTAACACAGATACGCAGTATTTT. This encodes CSGMIRDGNTDTQYF.